This record covers a single T cell receptor (beta chain). The record originates from a study of blood T cell repertoires in COVID-19. Study-wide context: Donors in the United States, Italy and Spain gave samples during acute or convalescent COVID-19. Nucleic acid was either cDNA or gDNA, and it came from T cells, B-cell-depleted T cells, or PBMCs.

Per the study methods: Nucleated cell number was recorded as an estimate derived from reference gene primer amplification. The method was immunoSEQ multiplex PCR; TCRdb's version includes in-frame clones alone and lacks a portion of them. Clone size and the V and J calls come from that table; the DNA yielded D and trimming. This sample has approximately 280,000 clones, with around nine tenths found just once. This CDR3 contains 13 residues. Deletions cut 3 bases from V and 7 bases from J, with 10 bases between. Sample: peripheral blood. The rearrangement links TRBV12-3 or TRBV12-4 to TRBJ1-5; no definite D call. The source is a middle-aged man with acute or convalescent COVID-19. The CDR3 bases are TGTGCCAGCAGTTTTCGGGATGGACAGCCCCAGCATTTT. Its protein is CASSFRDGQPQHF.